The 19 T cell receptor beta chains reported below all come from one sample, sequenced in a study of radiotherapy plus CTLA-4 blockade in lung cancer. Some clones are missing from TCRdb's copy, which holds only in-frame ones; the method was immunoSEQ multiplex PCR. This repertoire shows 30,000 to 40,000 clones, over 70% found once; its top ten account for 11% to 15%. The sample consisted of peripheral blood, taken from a patient treated with radiotherapy plus ipilimumab. These receptors were obtained from a human donor with non-small cell lung cancer that progressed on radiotherapy plus ipilimumab.

The chain recombines TRBV9 with TRBJ1-1; D remains unclear. The germline gives CDR1 SGDLS, CDR2 YYNGEE. The CDR3 is 13 residues long. V was shortened by 4 bases and J by 3 bases, with 10 bases between the two germline ends. The CDR3 DNA follows: TGTGCCAGCAGCCCTCATCCCCACACTGAAGCTTTCTTT. Protein sequence: CASSPHPHTEAFF. Full variable domain (rest looked up from reference TRBV9 and TRBJ1-1): DSGVTQTPKHLITATGQRVTLRCSPRSGDLSVYWYQQSLDQGLQFLIQYYNGEERAKGNILERFSAQQFPDLHSELNLSSLELGDSALYFCASSPHPHTEAFFGQGTRLTVV.

The V and J genes are TRBV7-3 and TRBJ1-1; 9 nucleotides agree with TRBD1. The CDR3 length is 15 residues. From germline, CDR1 is SGHTA and CDR2 FQGTGA. V was clipped by 5 bases and J by 4 bases; unmatched bases: 8. The CDR3 loop reads CASSLLGDRATEAFF. The DNA for the CDR3 is TGTGCCAGCAGCCTGCTGGGGGACAGGGCCACTGAAGCTTTCTTT.

V and J are TRBV7-2 and TRBJ1-2; 8 bases line up with TRBD1. CDR3 length: 15 residues. Trimming removed 3 bases from V and 5 bases from J; junction bases left unmatched: 8. CDR1 SGHTA and CDR2 FQGNSA come from the germline V gene. Here the CDR3 reads CASSFQTGERYGYTF. The CDR3 bases are TGTGCCAGCAGCTTCCAGACAGGGGAGAGGTATGGCTACACCTTC.

V usage is TRBV9 and J usage is TRBJ2-3; 15 bases are shared with TRBD2. The ends lost 2 bases at V and 5 bases at J; junction bases unmatched: 6. The germline V gene has CDR1 SGDLS and CDR2 YYNGEE. CDR3 length: 17 residues. The CDR3 loop reads CASSVGTSGRMVDTQYF. CDR3 nucleotides: TGTGCCAGCAGCGTTGGGACTAGCGGGAGGATGGTAGATACGCAGTATTTT. The entire variable domain, with the rest obtained from reference TRBV9 and TRBJ2-3, is as follows: DSGVTQTPKHLITATGQRVTLRCSPRSGDLSVYWYQQSLDQGLQFLIQYYNGEERAKGNILERFSAQQFPDLHSELNLSSLELGDSALYFCASSVGTSGRMVDTQYFGPGTRLTVL.

This chain uses TRBV9 with TRBJ2-1; D may match TRBD1 or TRBD2 (5 bases each). V lost 4 bases and J 2 bases, leaving 13 bases between the germline ends. CDR3 length: 15 residues. CDR1 and CDR2 (germline): SGDLS, YYNGEE. CDR3 sequence reads: CASSPRGETYNEQFF. The CDR3 DNA sequence: TGTGCCAGCAGCCCAAGAGGGGAAACCTACAATGAGCAGTTCTTC.

The V gene is TRBV5-1, the J gene TRBJ1-5, with no clear D. V was pared by 3 bases and J by 9 bases, with 4 bases between. Germline lookup yields CDR1 SGHRS and CDR2 YFSETQ. The CDR3 is 10 amino acids. As DNA, the CDR3 is TGCGCCAGCAGCTGGGGGCCCCAGCATTTT. This translates into CASSWGPQHF.

The J gene is TRBJ1-5, the V gene TRBV19; D remains ambiguous. Per germline, CDR1 LNHDA and CDR2 SQIVND (reference sequence). The CDR3 runs 15 residues. V lost 6 bases to trimming and J lost 0 bases, with 12 bases between them. CDR3 DNA sequence: TGTGCCAGTAGCCATTTTACCCATAGCAATCAGCCCCAGCATTTT. It codes for CASSHFTHSNQPQHF.

This clone came up once. This sequence joins TRBV11-3 and TRBJ2-5, with TRBD2 identical over 7 bases. The DNA end is a closer match to TRBJ2-7, so the J assignment may be wrong. Germline loops: CDR1 SGHNT, CDR2 YENEEA. This CDR3 spans 14 amino acids. CDR3 residues: CASSLAGEGYEQYF. In DNA, the CDR3 is TGTGCCAGCAGCTTAGCTGGGGAGGGGTACGAGCAGTACTTC.

V usage is TRBV4-3 and J usage is TRBJ1-5, with TRBD1 matching over 7 bases. V shed 2 bases and J 6 bases; nucleotides not matched to a gene: 7. Germline V gene sequence: CDR1 LGHNA, CDR2 YSLEER. The CDR3 runs to 15 residues. CDR3 DNA: TGCGCCAGCAGCCAAAACATACAGGGGACTCAGCCCCAGCATTTT. Translation gives CASSQNIQGTQPQHF.

The chain recombines TRBV7-9 with TRBJ2-3; D is uncertain. V dropped 5 bases and J dropped 6 bases, with 9 bases sitting between them. CDR3 length equals 12 residues. Germline V lookup: CDR1 SEHNR, CDR2 FQNEAQ (reference sequence). The CDR3 sequence: CASSPNKDTQYF. DNA for the CDR3: TGTGCCAGCAGCCCTAATAAGGATACGCAGTATTTT.

The chain carries TRBV25-1 and TRBJ2-3; tentative D call: TRBD1 (6 bases). The CDR3 is 15 residues long. The V gene's germline CDR1 is MGHDK and CDR2 SYGVNS. Trimming took 3 bases from V and 2 from J, leaving 12 bases between them. In DNA form, the CDR3 reads TGTGCCAGCAGTGACCTTACAGGGCTCACAGATACGCAGTATTTT. Encoded protein: CASSDLTGLTDTQYF.

The chain links TRBV4-1 to TRBJ1-5, with a possible D match to TRBD1 (5 bases). Germline CDR1 and CDR2: MGHRA and YSYEKL. Between the trimmed V and J ends, which lost 1 base and 6 bases, there was a span of 13 bases. The CDR3 is 15 residues long. Here the CDR3 reads CASSQVGAGSQPQHF. As DNA, the CDR3 is TGCGCCAGCAGCCAAGTTGGGGCAGGCAGTCAGCCCCAGCATTTT.

This clone turned up a few times. This chain's CDR3 is CASKTGTGNYEQYF. CDR3 nucleotides: TGTGCCAGCAAGACCGGGACAGGGAACTACGAGCAGTACTTC. V usage is TRBV27 and J usage is TRBJ2-7; 9 bases match TRBD1. The CDR3 contains 14 residues. With V trimmed by 7 bases and J by 3 bases, 7 bases remained unmatched. Per germline, CDR1 MNHEY and CDR2 SMNVEV (reference sequence).

This chain uses TRBV28 with TRBJ2-5, with D tentatively TRBD2 (6 bases). The CDR3 spans 12 residues. CDR1 is MDHEN and CDR2 is SYDVKM in the germline V gene. V dropped 7 bases and J dropped 7 bases, with 13 bases sitting between them. The DNA for the CDR3 is TGTGCCAGCACGGGGGTCGGGGGGACCCAGTACTTC. Residues: CASTGVGGTQYF.

V is TRBV4-1 and J is TRBJ2-3; perhaps TRBD1 as D (5 bases). CDR1 is MGHRA and CDR2 is YSYEKL in the germline V gene. This CDR3 has 16 amino acids. V was pared by 3 bases and J by 4 bases, with 17 bases between. The CDR3 DNA sequence: TGCGCCAGCAGCCACCCCCTGGGCCTAGGGGCAGATACGCAGTATTTT. Its protein is CASSHPLGLGADTQYF.

This clone was counted a few times. V and J are TRBV5-3 and TRBJ2-1; 7 nucleotides align to TRBD1. TRBV5-3 is an open reading frame whose function is uncertain. The CDR3 contains 17 residues. J was trimmed by 6 bases and V by 4 bases; bases with no gene match: 16. CDR3 loop: CARSRPHITGDSNEQFF. The CDR3 region has the DNA TGTGCCAGAAGCCGACCCCATATAACTGGGGACAGCAATGAGCAGTTCTTC.

CDR3 coding DNA: TGTGCCAGCAGTGCGCACCCGGAGAAGGCAGATACGCAGTATTTT. It is translated as CASSAHPEKADTQYF. V and J are TRBV6-1 and TRBJ2-3, with unresolved D. CDR1 is MNHNS, CDR2 SASEGT, per germline. CDR3 size: 15 residues. V lost 4 bases and J lost 4, with 15 bases in between.

This sequence joins TRBV7-2 and TRBJ2-7; 14 bases are shared with TRBD2. V gave up 4 bases and J gave up 4 bases; unmatched junction bases: 6. The CDR3 totals 16 residues. Germline values: CDR1 SGHTA, CDR2 FQGNSA. The CDR3 DNA reads as TGTGCCAGCAGCTATTCGGGACTAGCGGGAGTTTACGAGCAGTACTTC. Translation: CASSYSGLAGVYEQYF.

The chain uses TRBV28 and TRBJ2-7; D perhaps matches TRBD1 (6 bases). The CDR3 is 18 amino acids. The V end lost 3 bases, the J end lost 2 bases, and 23 bases lay between the germline ends. Germline values: CDR1 MDHEN, CDR2 SYDVKM. The CDR3 protein is CASSFQTLRTAPPYEQYF. The CDR3 DNA reads TGTGCCAGCAGTTTCCAAACCTTACGGACAGCTCCCCCCTACGAGCAGTACTTC.